The next 5 T cell receptor beta chains were all read from a single sample in a study of brain T cells in children with intractable seizures. Repertoires were generated with immunoSEQ multiplex PCR, while TCRdb's copy carries only in-frame clones and drops some. The sample has 110,000 or so clones; approximately 94% are singletons. The material was peripheral blood, obtained at surgery. The receptors shown here come from a boy in the first two years of life with hemimegalencephaly and intractable seizures.

This chain joins TRBV7-9 and TRBJ2-7, with 10 bases that match TRBD1. The CDR3 length is 15 residues. J gave up 7 bases and V 3 bases, and 9 bases lay outside the gene matches. Germline CDR1 is SEHNR and CDR2 is FQNEAQ (reference sequence). The CDR3 sequence: CASSLTGQGWGEQYF. In DNA form, the CDR3 reads TGTGCCAGCAGCTTGACGGGACAGGGGTGGGGTGAGCAGTACTTC.

V gene TRBV9 combines with J gene TRBJ2-5; a possible D gene is TRBD2 (5 bases). The CDR3 is made up of 13 amino acids. The germline V gene has CDR1 SGDLS and CDR2 YYNGEE. Trimming shortened V by 4 bases and J by 5 bases, and 12 bases separated the two germline ends. The DNA of the CDR3 is TGTGCCAGCAGCATTAGAGGCGGGGAGACCCAGTACTTC. Its protein product is CASSIRGGETQYF.

This clone was recorded once. The genes are TRBV20-1 and TRBJ1-2, with D maybe TRBD1 (5 bases). V lost 2 bases to trimming and J lost 8 bases, with 9 bases between them. Looked up from germline, CDR1 is DFQATT and CDR2 is SNEGSKA (reference sequence). CDR3 length: 11 amino acids. CDR3 DNA sequence: TGCAGTGCTAGATGGGGGGTCGGCTACACCTTC. Translation: CSARWGVGYTF.

The chain has TRBV25-1 and TRBJ1-1; D remains unclear. The CDR3 runs to 12 residues. Trimming took off 3 bases at V and 5 bases at J, with 7 bases between the two ends. From germline, CDR1 is MGHDK and CDR2 SYGVNS. CDR3 residues: CASSDGVTEAFF. The CDR3 DNA is TGTGCCAGCAGTGACGGCGTTACTGAAGCTTTCTTT.

Only one count was recorded for this clone. The chain recombines TRBV27 with TRBJ1-3, with a possible D match to TRBD1 (5 bases). V was clipped by 5 bases and J by 1 base, with 12 bases between them. The CDR3 totals 15 residues. Per germline, CDR1 MNHEY and CDR2 SMNVEV (reference sequence). The CDR3 nucleotides are TGTGCCAGCAGTCCCGGGGCATTTTCTGGAAACACCATATATTTT. Protein product: CASSPGAFSGNTIYF.